These 30 T cell receptor beta chains came from one sample sequenced in a study of T cell responses to AZD1222 COVID-19 vaccine. Clones were read by immunoSEQ multiplex PCR, and TCRdb kept only the in-frame ones, dropping some. The sample holds 100,000 to 150,000 clones; around 87% are singletons and the top ten take 10%. The material was peripheral blood, obtained on day 0 of AZD1222 vaccination. Receptors originate from an adult in good health.

This clone has only one observation. J is TRBJ1-6 and V is TRBV30, with no clear D. CDR3 length: 11 amino acids. V lost 5 bases, J lost 9 bases, and 8 bases lay in between. The germline CDR1 and CDR2 sequences are GTSNPN and SVGIG (reference sequence). The CDR3 DNA sequence: TGTGCCTGGGGCACAGCTTCACCCCTCCACTTT. This sequence encodes CAWGTASPLHF.

The V and J genes are TRBV20-1 and TRBJ2-7; TRBD1 might be the D (5 bases). CDR1 is DFQATT and CDR2 is SNEGSKA in the germline V gene (reference sequence). V gave up 3 bases and J gave up 3 bases, with 6 bases separating them. This CDR3 has 11 residues. The CDR3 DNA reads TGCAGTGCTAGGGACAACTACGAGCAGTACTTC. Protein sequence: CSARDNYEQYF.

The CDR3 DNA reads TGCGCCAGCAGCCCAAATCCGGGGGGAGGAGAGACCCAGTACTTC. Encoded protein: CASSPNPGGGETQYF. The chain links TRBV5-1 to TRBJ2-5, with TRBD2 matching over 7 bases. The length of the CDR3 is 15 residues. The V and J ends lost 4 bases and 4 bases, in that order; junction bases with no gene match: 10. Germline V gene data show CDR1 as SGHRS and CDR2 as YFSETQ.

The rearrangement links TRBV5-8 to TRBJ2-1; the D gene is possibly TRBD2 (6 bases). Trimming took off 6 bases at V and 0 bases at J, with 10 bases between the two ends. The germline V gene encodes CDR1 SGHTS and CDR2 YDEGEE. This CDR3 region has 14 residues. The CDR3 loop reads CASTRRGSYNEQFF. In DNA form, the CDR3 reads TGTGCCAGCACCCGGAGGGGCTCCTACAATGAGCAGTTCTTC.

The V call is TRBV21-1, the J call TRBJ1-1. TRBV21-1 is reported as a pseudogene. This CDR3 has 16 residues. The CDR3 DNA is TGTGCCAGCACTACGGGACGTCGGGGGAGAGGCACTGAAGCTTTCTTT. Protein product: CASTTGRRGRGTEAFF.

The V and J genes are TRBV24-1 and TRBJ1-1, with a tentative D call TRBD1 (5 bases). V was pared by 9 bases and J by 1 base, with 8 bases between. The CDR3 has 12 amino acids. Germline lookup yields CDR1 KGHDR and CDR2 SFDVKD. The CDR3 bases are TGTGCCACCCTCGACAGGAACACTGAAGCTTTCTTT. Its protein is CATLDRNTEAFF.

This clone was picked up a small number of times. The chain carries TRBV28 and TRBJ1-3; D is unclear. Per the germline V gene, CDR1 is MDHEN and CDR2 is SYDVKM. V dropped 4 bases and J dropped 2 bases, with 9 bases sitting between them. This CDR3 region has 14 residues. The DNA for the CDR3 is TGTGCCAGCAGTTACATAAGGACTGGAAACACCATATATTTT. It specifies CASSYIRTGNTIYF. The full variable domain, completed using reference TRBV28 and TRBJ1-3, is DVKVTQSSRYLVKRTGEKVFLECVQDMDHENMFWYRQDPGLGLRLIYFSYDVKMKEKGDIPEGYSVSREKKERFSLILESASTNQTSMYLCASSYIRTGNTIYFGEGSWLTVV.

The chain is built from TRBV7-9 and TRBJ1-1, with unresolved D. Trimming stripped 5 bases from V and 6 bases from J, with 19 bases between. CDR1 and CDR2 (germline): SEHNR, FQNEAQ (reference sequence). CDR3 size: 15 residues. The CDR3 DNA reads TGTGCCAGCAGCGAAACTCTAGGCGCGGTGGCTGAAGCTTTCTTT. This gives the protein CASSETLGAVAEAFF. The full variable domain, with the rest looked up from reference TRBV7-9 and TRBJ1-1, is DTGVSQNPRHKITKRGQNVTFRCDPISEHNRLYWYRQTLGQGPEFLTYFQNEAQLEKSRLLSDRFSAERPKGSFSTLEIQRTEQGDSAMYLCASSETLGAVAEAFFGQGTRLTVV.

The chain couples TRBV20-1 to TRBJ2-1; TRBD2 agrees at 7 bases. The CDR3 sequence is 11 residues long. Germline CDR1 reads DFQATT; CDR2 reads SNEGSKA (reference sequence). V shed 2 bases, J shed 10 bases, and the junction held 2 bases outside the gene matches. The CDR3 region is CSARKRGEQFF. CDR3 sequence (DNA): TGCAGTGCTAGAAAGCGGGGCGAGCAGTTCTTC.

The rearrangement links TRBV11-2 to TRBJ2-5; tentatively, D is TRBD2 (5 bases). The CDR3 runs 15 residues. Trimming shortened V by 0 bases and J by 1 base, and 9 bases separated the two germline ends. Germline CDR1 is SGHAT and CDR2 is FQNNGV. The CDR3 DNA sequence: TGTGCCAGCAGCTTAGATCACGGGGTCCAAGAGACCCAGTACTTC. It codes for CASSLDHGVQETQYF.

The chain combines TRBV5-4 with TRBJ1-1, with D unresolved. V was shortened by 0 bases and J by 5 bases, with 14 bases between the two germline ends. Germline assignment: CDR1 SGHNT and CDR2 YYREEE (reference sequence). The CDR3 totals 15 residues. Written as DNA, the CDR3 is TGTGCCAGCAGCTTGGCGACCACCCGAGGGACTGAAGCTTTCTTT. Amino acid sequence: CASSLATTRGTEAFF.

The chain links TRBV27 to TRBJ1-6; possibly TRBD1 for D (5 bases). This CDR3 is built from 15 residues. V shed 5 bases and J shed 6 bases, with 14 bases lying between them. In germline, CDR1 is MNHEY, CDR2 SMNVEV (reference sequence). As DNA, the CDR3 is TGTGCCAGCAGTCTCCAGGGTCCGGGTAATTCACCCCTCCACTTT. Amino acids: CASSLQGPGNSPLHF.

The chain couples TRBV18 to TRBJ2-2; TRBD1 is a possible D gene (6 bases). The germline gives CDR1 KGHSH, CDR2 LQKENI. V gave up 2 bases and J gave up 9 bases, with 19 bases separating them. The CDR3 totals 16 residues. CDR3 region: CASSPRRTENAWELFF. The CDR3, as DNA: TGTGCCAGCTCACCAAGGAGGACAGAAAACGCCTGGGAGCTGTTTTTT.

V gene TRBV7-9 combines with J gene TRBJ2-7; no firm D call. The CDR3 runs to 17 residues. V was pared by 5 bases and J by 3 bases, with 23 bases between. Germline CDR1 reads SEHNR; CDR2 reads FQNEAQ (reference sequence). The DNA of the CDR3 is TGTGCCAGCAGCCCCTGTCTGGGATGGTGGAAATGCTACGAGCAGTACTTC. It specifies CASSPCLGWWKCYEQYF.

The chain is built from TRBV18 and TRBJ1-1; 12 nucleotides line up with TRBD1. CDR3 length: 15 residues. Germline CDR1 and CDR2: KGHSH and LQKENI. V was clipped by 3 bases and J by 5 bases; unmatched bases: 4. This CDR3 is CASSPPGQGATEAFF. Here the CDR3 DNA reads TGTGCCAGCTCACCGCCGGGACAGGGGGCTACTGAAGCTTTCTTT.

This clone came up once. This CDR3 is also generated by other DNA sequences in the sample. The chain combines TRBV7-9 with TRBJ2-5, with 7 nucleotides matching TRBD2. Germline assignment: CDR1 SEHNR and CDR2 FQNEAQ (reference sequence). J lost 5 bases, V lost 0 bases, and 0 bases had no gene match. The CDR3 spans 13 residues. This CDR3 is CASSLAGGETQYF. As DNA, the CDR3 is TGTGCCAGCAGCTTAGCGGGGGGGGAGACCCAGTACTTC.

This chain connects TRBV7-3 to TRBJ2-1, with 7 nucleotides matching TRBD1. The CDR3 covers 16 residues. Germline V gives CDR1 SGHTA, CDR2 FQGTGA. J gave up 6 bases and V 4 bases, and 12 bases lay outside the gene matches. The CDR3 here is CASSSGKMRGPNEQFF. The DNA of the CDR3 is TGTGCCAGCAGCTCCGGTAAAATGAGGGGGCCCAATGAGCAGTTCTTC.

The chain links TRBV19 to TRBJ2-4, with D perhaps assigned TRBD1 or TRBD2 (5 bases each). The CDR3 contains 16 residues. The V gene's germline CDR1 is LNHDA and CDR2 SQIVND (reference sequence). V was cut by 7 bases and J by 0 bases, with 16 bases left in between. The DNA of the CDR3 is TGTGCCAGTAATCCGGGACGGTTGCTAGCCAAAAACATTCAGTACTTC. Residues: CASNPGRLLAKNIQYF.

This clone was seen only once. This rearrangement joins TRBV5-4 to TRBJ1-1, with D unresolved. Germline lookup yields CDR1 SGHNT and CDR2 YYREEE (reference sequence). The CDR3 extends over 13 amino acids. With 2 bases removed from V and 3 bases from J, the gap between germline ends came to 8 bases. DNA of the CDR3: TGTGCCAGCAGCTTCTACGTGGACACTGAAGCTTTCTTT. Its translation: CASSFYVDTEAFF.

V and J are TRBV2 and TRBJ2-2; D not resolved. CDR1 and CDR2 (germline): SNHLY, FYNNEI. V was trimmed by 7 bases and J by 4 bases, leaving 16 bases between them. This CDR3 has 15 residues. Here the CDR3 DNA reads TGTGCCAGCATATCCTCCGAGGTTACCACCGGGGAGCTGTTTTTT. Its translation: CASISSEVTTGELFF.

The chain combines TRBV5-4 with TRBJ2-1, with 11 bases matching TRBD2. Germline CDR1 and CDR2: SGHNT and YYREEE (reference sequence). The J segment lost 0 bases and the V segment lost 0 bases, leaving 5 bases of the junction unmatched. This CDR3 is built from 18 residues. The CDR3, as DNA: TGTGCCAGCAGCTTGGCTAGCGGGGGGTCTAGCTCCTACAATGAGCAGTTCTTC. As protein: CASSLASGGSSSYNEQFF.

The rearrangement joins TRBV5-6 to TRBJ1-1; perhaps TRBD1 as D (6 bases). The V gene lost 0 bases and the J gene lost 5 bases, with 14 bases spanning the gap. Germline CDR1 reads SGHDT; CDR2 reads YYEEEE. The CDR3 length is 15 residues. The chain's CDR3 is CASSLVGGGGTEAFF. The CDR3 DNA reads as TGTGCCAGCAGCTTGGTCGGGGGCGGAGGGACTGAAGCTTTCTTT.

This chain joins TRBV18 and TRBJ2-2, with TRBD1 matching over 8 bases. J gave up 1 base and V 3 bases, and 7 bases lay outside the gene matches. Germline V gene lookup returns CDR1 KGHSH and CDR2 LQKENI. This CDR3 has 17 amino acids. The CDR3 sequence is CASSPLQGVMNTGELFF. The CDR3 DNA reads as TGTGCCAGCTCACCTTTACAGGGGGTCATGAACACCGGGGAGCTGTTTTTT.

This clone was seen a handful of times. At one end the junction does not follow the germline gene, possibly because of a read error. V is TRBV7-7 and J is TRBJ1-6; no firm D call. The CDR3 extends over 13 amino acids. Per the germline V gene, CDR1 is SSHAT and CDR2 is FNYEAQ (reference sequence). Written as DNA, the CDR3 is TGTGCTAGCAGCTTAGAGGTGAATTCACCCCTCCACTTT. Translation gives CASSLEVNSPLHF.

Only a few counts were recorded for this clone. The chain carries TRBV18 and TRBJ1-2; TRBD1 matches at 9 bases. There are 13 residues in the CDR3. The germline CDR1 and CDR2 sequences are KGHSH and LQKENI. J gave up 8 bases and V 4 bases, and 5 bases lay outside the gene matches. The CDR3 bases are TGTGCCAGCTCACTACAGGGGGCGTCCGGCTACACCTTC. Protein: CASSLQGASGYTF.

The rearrangement links TRBV11-1 to TRBJ2-3; no clear D gene. Germline CDR1 and CDR2: SGHAT and FQDESV (reference sequence). The ends were cut back, 5 bases at V and 3 bases at J, with 6 bases in the middle. This CDR3 has 12 residues. Here the CDR3 reads CASSPGTDTQYF. The CDR3 DNA reads as TGTGCCAGCAGCCCCGGGACAGATACGCAGTATTTT. Using reference TRBV11-1 and TRBJ2-3 for the parts outside the CDR3, the full variable domain is EAEVAQSPRYKITEKSQAVAFWCDPISGHATLYWYRQILGQGPELLVQFQDESVVDDSQLPKDRFSAERLKGVDSTLKIQPAELGDSAMYLCASSPGTDTQYFGPGTRLTVL.

The chain carries TRBV13 and TRBJ1-5; TRBD1 aligns across 7 bases. Germline V gives CDR1 PRHDT, CDR2 FYEKMQ (reference sequence). This CDR3 contains 15 residues. Trimming took 3 bases from V and 5 from J; bases not matched to a gene: 7. The CDR3 here is CASSLGGGAHQPQHF. The CDR3 DNA reads as TGTGCCAGCAGCTTGGGAGGGGGCGCGCATCAGCCCCAGCATTTT.

The chain recombines TRBV7-2 with TRBJ1-1; D not certain. The CDR3 totals 13 residues. From germline, CDR1 is SGHTA and CDR2 FQGNSA. Trimming left V 2 bases short and J 4 bases short, with 8 bases between. CDR3 sequence reads: CASSLHLSTEAFF. The CDR3 DNA follows: TGTGCCAGCAGCTTACACCTCAGCACTGAAGCTTTCTTT.

This clone was seen only a few times. The V call is TRBV5-6, the J call TRBJ2-7; D is unclear. Trimming cost V 3 bases and J 0 bases, with 1 base left between them. Germline-derived CDR1 and CDR2 are SGHDT and YYEEEE. The CDR3 spans 11 residues. The CDR3 region has the DNA TGTGCCAGCAGCTACTCCTACGAGCAGTACTTC. This codes for CASSYSYEQYF.

The rearrangement joins TRBV27 to TRBJ2-3; 8 nucleotides align to TRBD2. The CDR3 contains 19 residues. Germline V gene sequence: CDR1 MNHEY, CDR2 SMNVEV (reference sequence). The trim removed 4 bases at V and 0 bases at J, leaving 15 bases unmatched. The CDR3 here is CASSSRVFLAGSSTDTQYF. Written as DNA, the CDR3 is TGTGCCAGCAGTTCCCGGGTTTTTTTAGCGGGGTCTAGCACAGATACGCAGTATTTT.